Below are 6 T cell receptor beta chains sequenced from a single sample in a study of regulatory T cells in long-lasting Graves disease. Time point: newly diagnosed GD, antithyroid drugs for less than 3 months. RNA extracted from PBMCs served as the sequencing template. Arm-PCR of CDR3 regions with iRepertoire HTBI primers generated TCR beta libraries. TCRdb reprocessed the multiplex PCR reads via MiXCR and lists one record per CDR3 protein. This table holds around 480,000 distinct CDR3 sequences, roughly 17% found once. This sample was also put to use in a study of T cells in Graves' hyperthyroidism and ophthalmopathy.

The material sequenced was peripheral blood mononuclear cells (PBMCs), taken at new diagnosis, from a patient treated with antithyroid drugs. Receptor source: a man aged 35 to 55 with Graves disease.

At least ten counts were recorded for this clonotype. The gene calls are TRBV28 and TRBJ2-1; 9 positions match TRBD2. J was trimmed by 3 bases and V by 3 bases; bases with no gene match: 12. In germline, CDR1 is MDHEN, CDR2 SYDVKM. The CDR3 contains 18 residues. The CDR3 DNA reads TGTGCCAGCAGTTTTATAGGGAGTAGCGGGAGTCGCTACAATGAGCAGTTCTTC. Translation gives CASSFIGSSGSRYNEQFF.

This clonotype was seen ten or more times. V and J are TRBV12-3 or TRBV12-4 and TRBJ2-3, with no clear D. This CDR3 comprises 13 residues. Trimming left V 3 bases short and J 4 bases short, with 8 bases between. CDR3 in amino acids: CASSFNIADTQYF. The CDR3 DNA follows: TGTGCCAGCAGTTTTAACATCGCAGATACGCAGTATTTT.

This clonotype was detected a few times. The rearrangement uses TRBV28 and TRBJ2-5; maybe TRBD1 (6 bases). Germline CDR1 MDHEN, CDR2 SYDVKM. Trimming removed 3 bases at V and 0 bases at J, with 11 bases between. There are 15 residues in the CDR3. The CDR3 DNA reads TGTGCCAGCAGTTTGGGGGCCCTGTACCAAGAGACCCAGTACTTC. As protein: CASSLGALYQETQYF. Combining the CDR3 with reference TRBV28 and TRBJ2-5 gives the whole variable domain DVKVTQSSRYLVKRTGEKVFLECVQDMDHENMFWYRQDPGLGLRLIYFSYDVKMKEKGDIPEGYSVSREKKERFSLILESASTNQTSMYLCASSLGALYQETQYFGPGTRLLVL.

This clonotype has only one observation. A read error may explain this, as a much larger clone is one base away. V usage is TRBV2 and J usage is TRBJ2-1; 7 nucleotides line up with TRBD2. The J segment lost 10 bases and the V segment lost 5 bases, leaving 8 bases of the junction unmatched. The length of the CDR3 is 13 residues. The V gene's germline CDR1 is SNHLY and CDR2 FYNNEI. CDR3 coding DNA: TGTGCCAGCAGTAGAGGCGGGAGCGACGAGCAGTTCTTC. Residues: CASSRGGSDEQFF.

This clonotype was seen ten or more times. The CDR3 nucleotides read TGTGCCAGCAGCTTACAGCCTAGCGGCTACACCGGGGAGCTGTTTTTT. Its protein is CASSLQPSGYTGELFF. V gene TRBV7-8 combines with J gene TRBJ2-2; 7 nucleotides agree with TRBD2. This CDR3 has 16 amino acids. Germline loops: CDR1 SGHVS, CDR2 FQNEAQ. The V gene end was trimmed by 2 bases and the J gene end by 3 bases; junction bases not matched to a gene: 6.

This clonotype was counted at least ten times. Written as DNA, the CDR3 is TGTGCCACCAGTGATCCACGGACAGAGGGAGAGACCCAGTACTTC. Encoded protein: CATSDPRTEGETQYF. The genes are TRBV24-1 and TRBJ2-5, with TRBD1 as a possible D gene (6 bases). V lost 3 bases, J lost 4 bases, and 14 bases lay in between. Germline CDR1 KGHDR, CDR2 SFDVKD. This CDR3 contains 15 residues.